These T cell receptor beta chains were read from a single sample in a study of blood T cell repertoires in COVID-19. Only in-frame clones appear in the TCRdb table, and some are missing; sequencing was by immunoSEQ multiplex PCR. The data contain tens of thousands of clones, roughly 83% of them singletons. The specimen was peripheral blood. The source is an elderly man with acute or convalescent COVID-19. The CDR3 runs from the conserved cysteine through the conserved F or W. Fields, in order: clone size, J gene, D gene, V gene, CDR3 DNA, CDR3 protein. D genes are given only for firm matches. Rows give clone size only sometimes, using once, few, many, or a class for an expanded clone.

.	TRBJ2-7	.	TRBV6-5	TGTGCCAGCAGCCGGGGGGCGGATTCCTACGAGCAGTACTTC	CASSRGADSYEQYF
once	TRBJ2-7	TRBD2	TRBV19	TGTGCCAGTAGTATAGGGGGGACGGGAGGCTACGAGCAGTACTTC	CASSIGGTGGYEQYF
.	TRBJ1-1	.	TRBV29-1	TGCAGCTCGGGGCAAGGGGGCACTGAAGCTTTCTTT	CSSGQGGTEAFF
.	TRBJ2-7	.	TRBV11-3	TGTGCCAGCAGCTTAGGTCCCAGCTCCTACGAGCAGTACTTC	CASSLGPSSYEQYF
.	TRBJ1-6	TRBD1	TRBV7-2	TGTGCCAGCAGCTCCCCGACAGGGACGAGCTCCTATAATTCACCCCTCCACTTT	CASSSPTGTSSYNSPLHF
.	TRBJ1-1	TRBD1	TRBV28	TGTGCCAGTAGTACTGGGACAGCGAACACTGAAGCTTTCTTT	CASSTGTANTEAFF
few	TRBJ1-4	.	TRBV6-1	TGTGCCAGCAGTGCCACCCCTCCGGGAGGGGAAGAAAAACTGTTTTTT	CASSATPPGGEEKLFF
.	TRBJ2-5	.	TRBV9	TGTGCCAGCAGCCCTTGGGGGGAACGGCAAGAGACCCAGTACTTC	CASSPWGERQETQYF
few	TRBJ1-1	.	TRBV5-4	TGTGCCAGCCGGGGGGACTGGAACACTGAAGCTTTCTTT	CASRGDWNTEAFF
.	TRBJ2-3	.	TRBV18	TGTGCCAGCTCACCACCCGCGACTAGTTCAGATACGCAGTATTTT	CASSPPATSSDTQYF
once	TRBJ1-2	TRBD1	TRBV19	TGTGCCAGTAGTCACGGACAGGGGTATGGCTACACCTTC	CASSHGQGYGYTF
.	TRBJ2-7	.	TRBV6-2/TRBV6-3	TGTGCCAGCAGTTACACCGTCGGGATCGCCTACGAGCAGTACTTC	CASSYTVGIAYEQYF
.	TRBJ1-1	TRBD1	TRBV29-1	TGCAGCGTTGAGGGGTGGGGACAGGGTAATTATAACACTGAAGCTTTCTTT	CSVEGWGQGNYNTEAFF
.	TRBJ1-1	.	TRBV2	TGTGCCAGCAGTGAATTCGGCCCAGCGACTGAAGCTTTCTTT	CASSEFGPATEAFF
.	TRBJ2-3	.	TRBV7-2	TGTGCCAGCAGCCGCCAGGGCCCGGGTTTAACGGATACGCAGTATTTT	CASSRQGPGLTDTQYF
.	TRBJ2-7	TRBD1	TRBV10-3	TGTGCCATCAGTGAAGAGGACAGGGGCTCCTACGAGCAGTACTTC	CAISEEDRGSYEQYF
.	TRBJ2-2	.	TRBV19	TGTGCCAGTAGTTGGGACATCAACACCGGGGAGCTGTTTTTT	CASSWDINTGELFF
once	TRBJ2-3	TRBD2	TRBV5-4	TGTGCCAGCAGCTTTGCTAGCGGGGGGCTCTCTAGCACAGATACGCAGTATTTT	CASSFASGGLSSTDTQYF
.	TRBJ2-6	TRBD1	TRBV7-3	TGTGCCAGCAGCGAAGACAGGGTTGGGGCCAACGTCCTGACTTTC	CASSEDRVGANVLTF
.	TRBJ2-7	TRBD2	TRBV3-1/TRBV3-2	TGTGCCAGCAGCCACATGGGACGGGAGGGGTCGTACTTC	CASSHMGREGSYF
few	TRBJ2-2	TRBD1	TRBV7-3	TGTGCCAGCAGCCAAGGACAGGGTCCGAACACCGGGGAGCTGTTTTTT	CASSQGQGPNTGELFF
.	TRBJ2-7	.	TRBV9	TGTGCCAGCAGCGTAGGAGGAGGCCAGAGCTACGAGCAGTACTTC	CASSVGGGQSYEQYF
.	TRBJ1-5	.	TRBV5-3	TGTGCCAGAACTCCGGGGGGACCTCAGCCCCAGCATTTT	CARTPGGPQPQHF
.	TRBJ1-5	.	TRBV6-5	TGTGCCAGCAGTTCCAGAGGAATCAATCAGCCCCAGCATTTT	CASSSRGINQPQHF
.	TRBJ1-2	.	TRBV7-2	TGTGCCAGCACCGGACAGCTTAACTATGGCTACACCTTC	CASTGQLNYGYTF
.	TRBJ1-6	.	TRBV3-1/TRBV3-2	TGTGCCAGCAGCCAAGATGGGCAGGGATATAATTCACCCCTCCACTTT	CASSQDGQGYNSPLHF
.	TRBJ2-2	TRBD1	TRBV6-5	TGTGCCAGCAGGAGGGGGCCCACGAGCACCGGGGAGCTGTTTTTT	CASRRGPTSTGELFF
.	TRBJ2-7	.	TRBV7-9	TGTGCCAGCAGCTTAGGGACACTCTCCTACGAGCAGTACTTC	CASSLGTLSYEQYF
.	TRBJ2-3	TRBD2	TRBV2	TGTGCCATAGGAGCGGGATCTGCAGATACGCAGTATTTT	CAIGAGSADTQYF
once	TRBJ2-1	TRBD2	TRBV19	TGTGCCAGTAGTACTACTAGCGGGATTGGTGAGCAGTTCTTC	CASSTTSGIGEQFF
.	TRBJ2-3	TRBD2	TRBV6-2/TRBV6-3	TGTGCCAGCAGCATGAGCGGGGGGGACCCGGGTGCCACAGATACGCAGTATTTT	CASSMSGGDPGATDTQYF
.	TRBJ1-1	.	TRBV5-5	TGTGCCAGCATCCTTGACGGGGGAGGGAACACTGAAGCTTTCTTT	CASILDGGGNTEAFF
.	TRBJ2-2	.	TRBV6-4	TGTGCCAGCAGTGACTCGAGTTTCTTCGGGGAAACCGGGGAGCTGTTTTTT	CASSDSSFFGETGELFF
.	TRBJ1-2	TRBD1	TRBV28	TGTGCCAGCAGTTCGGGGACAGGGGGCCTTCGGGGCTACACCTTC	CASSSGTGGLRGYTF
.	TRBJ2-3	TRBD2	TRBV3-1/TRBV3-2	TGTGCCAGCAGCCTCCAACTAGCGAGTAAAGATACGCAGTATTTT	CASSLQLASKDTQYF
once	TRBJ1-6	.	TRBV19	TGTGCCAGTAACCCGACGGACAGAATAATCTCACCCCTCCACTTT	CASNPTDRIISPLHF
.	TRBJ2-7	.	TRBV11-2	TGTGCCAGCAGCCCCTTTGGGCACGAGCAGTACTTC	CASSPFGHEQYF
.	TRBJ1-1	.	TRBV28	TGTGCCAGCAGGCTGACTCAACAGAACACTGAAGCTTTCTTT	CASRLTQQNTEAFF
.	TRBJ1-1	TRBD1	TRBV7-9	TGTGCCAGCAGCCCAACAGGGGGCACTGAAGCTTTCTTT	CASSPTGGTEAFF
.	TRBJ2-1	TRBD1	TRBV29-1	TGCAGCGTCTTAGGGGGCCTTTTGTACAATGAGCAGTTCTTC	CSVLGGLLYNEQFF
few	TRBJ1-2	TRBD1	TRBV27	TGTGCCAGCAGTTCCCTTGGACAGGGGGCTTACTATGGCTACACCTTC	CASSSLGQGAYYGYTF
.	TRBJ2-6	.	TRBV5-1	TGCGCCAGCAGCCATGGAGGGGCAGGGGCCAACGTCCTGACTTTC	CASSHGGAGANVLTF
.	TRBJ1-1	.	TRBV5-8	TGTGCCAGATTGAAACAGGGCCTTGGGAGCACTGAAGCTTTCTTT	CARLKQGLGSTEAFF
.	TRBJ1-1	TRBD1	TRBV5-8	TGTGCCAGCAGCTTGGTAAAGGGGGCGCAGAACACTGAAGCTTTCTTT	CASSLVKGAQNTEAFF
.	TRBJ1-2	.	TRBV25-1	TGTGCCAGCAGTGGGGTTGGGGGGTCCTACACCTTC	CASSGVGGSYTF
.	TRBJ1-5	TRBD1	TRBV5-1	TGCGCCAGCAGCTTATCCGGACAGGGAGTTCAGCCCCAGCATTTT	CASSLSGQGVQPQHF
.	TRBJ2-7	TRBD2	TRBV28	TGTGCCAGCAGCAAACCTAGCGGGAGCTCCTACGAGCAGTACTTC	CASSKPSGSSYEQYF
.	TRBJ2-7	TRBD1	TRBV29-1	TGCAGCGTTGAGGTCACCGGGACAGCGTCCTACGAGCAGTACTTC	CSVEVTGTASYEQYF
.	TRBJ1-6	TRBD1	TRBV30	TGTGCCTGGAGCAAGACAGGGGTAAATTCACCCCTCCACTTT	CAWSKTGVNSPLHF
.	TRBJ1-1	.	TRBV19	TGTGCCAGTAGTACCAACAGGGTTGGAACTGAAGCTTTCTTT	CASSTNRVGTEAFF
.	TRBJ2-5	TRBD2	TRBV24-1	TGTGCCACCAGCCCCGGGACTAGCGGGCTGGTCCAAGAGACCCAGTACTTC	CATSPGTSGLVQETQYF
.	TRBJ1-1	.	TRBV7-3	TGTGCCAGCAGCTTAACGCGGAACACTGAAGCTTTCTTT	CASSLTRNTEAFF
few	TRBJ1-2	.	TRBV5-4	TGTGCCAGCAGCTTGGGCGGAACGGGCTACACCTTC	CASSLGGTGYTF